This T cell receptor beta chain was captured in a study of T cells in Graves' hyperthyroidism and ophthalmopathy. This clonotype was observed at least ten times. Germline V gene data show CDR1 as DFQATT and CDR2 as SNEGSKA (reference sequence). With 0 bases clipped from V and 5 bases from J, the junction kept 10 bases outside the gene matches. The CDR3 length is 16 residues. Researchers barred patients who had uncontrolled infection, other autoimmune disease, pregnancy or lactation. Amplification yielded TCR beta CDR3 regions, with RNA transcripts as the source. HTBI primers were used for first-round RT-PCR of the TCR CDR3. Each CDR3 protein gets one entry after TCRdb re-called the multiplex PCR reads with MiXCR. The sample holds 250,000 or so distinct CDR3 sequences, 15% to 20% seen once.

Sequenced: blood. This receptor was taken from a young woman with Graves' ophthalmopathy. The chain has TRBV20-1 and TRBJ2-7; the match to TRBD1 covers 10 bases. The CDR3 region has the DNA TGCAGTGCTAGAGATGCGACAGGGGGCGTCGGCGACGAGCAGTACTTC. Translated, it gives CSARDATGGVGDEQYF.